The source of this T cell receptor (beta chain) is a study of Graves' ophthalmopathy and Graves' hyperthyroidism. Study conclusions and caveats: This model predicted ophthalmopathy progression (sensitivity 70.59%, specificity about 72%).

This clonotype was detected once. Antigen: not known. A much more abundant neighbour one base away suggests this may be a read error. The CDR3 sequence is 14 residues long. The authors amplified TCR beta CDR3 regions from RNA transcripts. Second-round multiplex PCR came after a first-round RT-PCR that employed HTBI primers. TCRdb re-derived calls from the multiplex PCR reads in MiXCR, one entry per CDR3 protein. The table has 680,000 or so distinct CDR3 sequences, around a fifth seen once. Diagnosis relied on clinical symptoms, serum thyroxine, TRAb, thyroid ultrasound and orbital computed tomography. Material for sequencing was peripheral blood. This chain uses TRBV12-3 or TRBV12-4 with TRBJ2-7, with 9 bases identical to TRBD1. The clonotype comes from a woman younger than 30 with stable Graves' hyperthyroidism. Some clones in this sample may be carry-over from other donors' samples. The CDR3 sequence: CAGSSTGGLDEQYF. The CDR3 bases are TGTGCCGGCAGTTCGACAGGGGGTCTAGACGAGCAGTACTTC.